This T cell receptor beta chain was captured in a study of a mutant IDH1 vaccine in newly diagnosed glioma. Looking at the study overall: The patients were given eight vaccinations, one each in weeks 1, 3, 5, 7, 11, 15, 19 and 23. Treated individuals were approximately 62% male and roughly 40% female, averaging roughly 39 years of age.

Study results and limitations: In 90% to 95% of patients, immune responses induced by the vaccine occurred.

Notes on this clone: Its antigen is as yet unknown.

Time point of the sample: week 11, during vaccination. Topical imiquimod accompanied each vaccine dose, which consisted of 300 ug of mutant IDH1 20-mer peptide. Patients carried new grade 3 or 4 IDH1-mutant astrocytomas lacking nuclear ATRX. Using immunoSEQ multiplex PCR, the repertoire was profiled, and TCRdb retains in-frame clones only, with some absent. Of approximately 110,000 clones in the sample, 90% were seen once. The sequenced sample was PBMCs, obtained from a glioma patient whose treatment included an IDH1 peptide vaccine. The receptor was derived from a woman in her forties or fifties with glioma.

The CDR3 loop is CASSQDRAVDQPQHF. The CDR3 DNA is TGTGCCAGCAGCCAGGACAGGGCTGTTGATCAGCCCCAGCATTTT. The chain couples TRBV6-5 to TRBJ1-5, with TRBD1 matching over 8 bases. The CDR3 consists of 15 residues. The V gene end was trimmed by 6 bases and the J gene end by 5 bases; junction bases not matched to a gene: 9. CDR1 MNHEY and CDR2 SVGAGI come from the germline V gene.